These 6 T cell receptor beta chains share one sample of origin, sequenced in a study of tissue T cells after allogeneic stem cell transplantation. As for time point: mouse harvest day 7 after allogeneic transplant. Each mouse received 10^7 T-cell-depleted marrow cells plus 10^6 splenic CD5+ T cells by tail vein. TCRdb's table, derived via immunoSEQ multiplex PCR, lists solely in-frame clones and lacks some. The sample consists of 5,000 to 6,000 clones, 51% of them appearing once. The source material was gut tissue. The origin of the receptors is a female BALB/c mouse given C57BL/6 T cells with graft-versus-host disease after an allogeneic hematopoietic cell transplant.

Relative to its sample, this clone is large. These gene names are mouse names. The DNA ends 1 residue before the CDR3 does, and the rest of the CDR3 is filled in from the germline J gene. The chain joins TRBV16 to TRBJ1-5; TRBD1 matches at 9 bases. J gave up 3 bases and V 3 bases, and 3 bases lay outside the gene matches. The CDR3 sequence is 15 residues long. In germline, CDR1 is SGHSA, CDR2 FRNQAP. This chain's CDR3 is CASSFSTGGNQAPLF. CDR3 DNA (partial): TGTGCAAGCAGCTTCTCGACAGGGGGCAACCAGGCTCCGCTT.

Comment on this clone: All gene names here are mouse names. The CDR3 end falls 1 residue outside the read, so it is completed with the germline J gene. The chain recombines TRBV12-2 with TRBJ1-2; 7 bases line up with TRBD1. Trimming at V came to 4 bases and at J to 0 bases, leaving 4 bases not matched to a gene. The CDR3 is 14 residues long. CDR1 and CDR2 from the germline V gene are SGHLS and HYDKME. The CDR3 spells CASSHGQANSDYTF. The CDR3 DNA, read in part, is TGTGCCAGCTCCCACGGACAGGCAAACTCCGACTACACC.

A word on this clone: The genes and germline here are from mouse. CDR3 loop: CASSISGGYEQYF. CDR3 DNA (partial): TGTGCCAGCAGTATATCTGGGGGGTATGAACAGTAC. The chain has TRBV19 and TRBJ2-7; TRBD2 matches at 8 bases. The CDR3 end is not reached by the read, which stops 1 residue before it; the germline J gene fills it in. Trimming cost V 1 base and J 4 bases; bases outside gene matches: 1. The germline gives CDR1 FNHDT, CDR2 SITEND (reference sequence). The CDR3 sequence is 13 residues long.

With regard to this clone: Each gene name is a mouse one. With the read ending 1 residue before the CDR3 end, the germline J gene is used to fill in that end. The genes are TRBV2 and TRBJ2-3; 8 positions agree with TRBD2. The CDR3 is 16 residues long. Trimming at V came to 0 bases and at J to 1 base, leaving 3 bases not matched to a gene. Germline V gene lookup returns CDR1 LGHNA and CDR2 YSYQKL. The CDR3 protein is CASSQDPWGGAETLYF. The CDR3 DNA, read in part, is TGTGCCAGCAGCCAAGATCCCTGGGGGGGTGCAGAAACGCTGTAT.

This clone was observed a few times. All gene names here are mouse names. Partial CDR3 DNA: TGTGCCAGCAGTTCCGGGACAGGGTATGGAAATACGCTCTAT. Its translation is CASSSGTGYGNTLY. The complete CDR3 sequence is CASSSGTGYGNTLYF. The chain recombines TRBV26 with TRBJ1-3; 9 positions match TRBD1. The read terminates 1 residue before the CDR3 end, so the remaining end is supplied by the germline J gene. This CDR3 comprises 15 residues. CDR1 is KGHPV, CDR2 FQNQEV, per germline (reference sequence). Trimming cost V 5 bases and J 3 bases; bases outside gene matches: 5. The whole variable domain, filled in from reference TRBV26 and TRBJ1-3, reads NSKVIQTPRYLVKGQGQKAKMRCIPEKGHPVVFWYQQNKNNEFKFLINFQNQEVLQQIDMTEKRFSAECPSNSPCSLEIQSSEAGDSALYLCASSSGTGYGNTLYFGEGSRLIVV.

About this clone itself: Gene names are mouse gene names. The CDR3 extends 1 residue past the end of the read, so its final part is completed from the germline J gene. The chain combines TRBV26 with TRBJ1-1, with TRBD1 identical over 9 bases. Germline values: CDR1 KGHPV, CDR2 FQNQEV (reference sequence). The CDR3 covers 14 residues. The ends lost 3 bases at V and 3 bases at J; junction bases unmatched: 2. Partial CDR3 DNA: TGTGCCAGCAGTCTTACAGGGGGCGACACAGAAGTCTTC. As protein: CASSLTGGDTEVF. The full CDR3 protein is CASSLTGGDTEVFF.